This T cell receptor (beta chain) originates from a study of cytomegalovirus exposure and HLA in healthy donors. CDR1 is SEHNR, CDR2 FQNEAQ, per germline (reference sequence). Trimming took 1 base from V and 2 from J, leaving 8 bases between them. The CDR3 extends over 14 amino acids. PCR primers comprised 60 Vbeta and 13 Jbeta primers. The table came from immunoSEQ multiplex PCR; TCRdb's copy has only in-frame clones and leaves some out. The data contain over 150,000 clones, 68% of them seen just once; the ten biggest clones take up approximately 1.5%. This sequence joins TRBV7-9 and TRBJ1-2; D might be TRBD1 (5 bases). The sequencing input was PBMCs. This TCR derives from a man in his forties or fifties in good health and CMV-seronegative. The CDR3 protein is CASSLEAGNYGYTF. The DNA of the CDR3 is TGTGCCAGCAGCTTAGAAGCAGGGAACTATGGCTACACCTTC. The complete variable domain, with remaining parts taken from reference TRBV7-9 and TRBJ1-2, reads DTGVSQNPRHKITKRGQNVTFRCDPISEHNRLYWYRQTLGQGPEFLTYFQNEAQLEKSRLLSDRFSAERPKGSFSTLEIQRTEQGDSAMYLCASSLEAGNYGYTFGSGTRLTVV.